This T cell receptor (beta chain) emerged from a study of shared clonotypes between healthy human individuals (dated by TCRdb to 2018 to 2020). The study in broad terms: The cohort comprised a couple of women and a few men aged 18 to 49 years. Different laboratories and diverse techniques were used to prepare libraries and sequence TCR repertoires, to increase sequencing depth and limit assay-specific biases. Each donor's leukapheresis produced roughly between roughly 0.94 and 9.5 billion PBMCs. The study deeply sequenced blood TCR repertoires of five healthy adults to estimate repertoire size and the extent of clonotype sharing between individuals. For each donor, three plates each were used for CD4 naive and CD4 memory, two plates were used for CD8 naive, and one plate was used for CD8 memory.

Using the deep immunoSEQ assay, multiplex PCR amplified TCR CDR3 regions from genomic DNA. Genomic DNA extracted from each cell subset was distributed evenly over all wells of several immunoSEQ 96-well plates, and each plate served as one replicate. For sorted subsets, each replicate PCR was loaded with about 0.2 ug genomic DNA, equivalent to 32,000 or so T cell genomes. Purified libraries were quantified with a Qubit 3.0 fluorometer, sized on a Bioanalyzer 2100, and re-quantified with the KAPA Library Quantification kit. Each immunoSEQ 96-well plate was sequenced on its own single-read 150-cycle Illumina NextSeq 550 flow cell. Under the source paper's analysis protocol: Because only junctional sequences without quality scores were contained in the immunoSEQ output, filtering matching that applied to full-length reads could not be performed. To assign V/J genes and CDR3, sequences were annotated against IMGT germline references using PyIR, a Python wrapper for IgBLAST v1.9. Reads were removed for weak V/J assignments (E-value above 1e-6), missing CDR3, stop codons, out-of-frame junctions, or ambiguous translated residues. A V3J clonotype was defined by an identical inferred V gene, J gene, and CDR3 amino acid sequence. Percentage overlap between repertoires was computed as shared unique clonotypes divided by the size of the smaller repertoire. Richness of each repertoire was evaluated using RTK rarefaction, the Chao1 estimator, and Recon v2.1 estimates of unobserved clonotypes. Generation probabilities for all TCRbeta clonotypes obtained by the gDNA method from a few donors were computed using OLGA. TCRdb limited this immuneACCESS table to in-frame rearrangements with V and J called. A share of clones is missing; checked studies link under half to unresolved V genes, and the rest is unexplained. The V and J calls and clone size come from that table; D and trimming were worked out from the DNA. This sample is represented by approximately 1,000,000 clones; approximately 80% of them were singletons. The top ten constitute 0.85% to 1% of the sample.

In regard to this clone: Its antigen specificity is not known. No much larger clone is present one base from it, and per-base qualities are unavailable. This sample also contains other DNA sequences that code for the same CDR3.

Donors were healthy HIV-negative adults with no recently reported acute infections or vaccinations. All donors were Caucasian adults living in Nashville, Tennessee, USA. CD4+ T cells were enriched by magnetic negative selection; naive cells were then positively selected on CD45RA, and the negative fraction formed the memory subset. Blood was obtained by leukapheresis, after which PBMCs were separated by Ficoll-Histopaque density gradient centrifugation and cryopreserved in liquid nitrogen vapor phase. Analytical flow cytometry was used to check the purity and quantity of every magnetically sorted T cell population. From each sorted fraction, genomic DNA was isolated and quantified by UV absorbance on a Nanodrop 2000c. V is cut by 4 bases and J by 0 bases, and the space between the germline ends is 11 bases. The CDR3 contains 16 residues, cysteine and phenylalanine counted. Just CDR3 DNA is preserved here, 48 bases in frame from base 1. CDR1 SGHRS and CDR2 YFSETQ were looked up in the germline V gene.

Overall study results and their limits: The genetic and exposure-history diversity represented was limited by the small number of donors. Only blood was sampled, and tissue TCR repertoires likely differ from those in blood. Higher generation probabilities were observed for clonotypes shared by all four sorted-subset donors than for non-shared clonotypes. Across four donors, approximately 5% of naive CD4, roughly 3.8% of naive CD8, under 2.5% of memory CD4, and 0.4% to 0.45% of memory CD8 clonotypes were shared. Pairwise subsampling led to the expectation that sequencing depth would affect the degree of clonotype sharing among donors. Even with the large sequencing depth, rarefaction of the sorted-subset datasets indicated that sequencing was incomplete. Larger estimated clonotype richness was generally found for naive subsets than for memory subsets.

The clonotype comes from a man between 18 and 29 years old in good health. Some clones in this sample may be carry-over from other donors' samples. The sequence is built from TRBV5-1 and TRBJ2-6, with TRBD2 tentatively as D gene (5 bases match). The sequenced material came from memory CD4+ T cells from PBMCs. What the cell subset or site label conveys for this sample: CD45RA-negative fraction. The CDR3 amino acid sequence is: CASSPGRDSGANVLTF. The sequence in DNA is TGCGCCAGCAGCCCCGGACGGGACTCTGGGGCCAACGTCCTGACTTTC.